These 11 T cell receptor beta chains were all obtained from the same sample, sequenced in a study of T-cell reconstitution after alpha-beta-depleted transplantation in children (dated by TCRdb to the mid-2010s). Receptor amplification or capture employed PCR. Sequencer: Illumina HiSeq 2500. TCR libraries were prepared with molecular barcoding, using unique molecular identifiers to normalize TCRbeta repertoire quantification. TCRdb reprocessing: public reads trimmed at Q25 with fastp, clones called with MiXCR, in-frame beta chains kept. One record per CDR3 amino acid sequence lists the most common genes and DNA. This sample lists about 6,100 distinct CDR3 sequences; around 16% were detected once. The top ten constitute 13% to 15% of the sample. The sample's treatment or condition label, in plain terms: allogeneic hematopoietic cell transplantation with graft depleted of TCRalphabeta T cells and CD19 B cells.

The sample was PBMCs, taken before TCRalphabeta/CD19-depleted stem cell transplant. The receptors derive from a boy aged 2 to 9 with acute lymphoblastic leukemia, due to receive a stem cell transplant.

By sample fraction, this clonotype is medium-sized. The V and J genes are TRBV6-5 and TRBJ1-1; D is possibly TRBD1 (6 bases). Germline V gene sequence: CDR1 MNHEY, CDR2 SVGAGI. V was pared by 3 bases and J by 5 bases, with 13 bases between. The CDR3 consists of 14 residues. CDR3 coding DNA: TGTGCCAGCAGTTATAAAAGGGGGAGTACTGAAGCTTTCTTT. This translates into CASSYKRGSTEAFF.

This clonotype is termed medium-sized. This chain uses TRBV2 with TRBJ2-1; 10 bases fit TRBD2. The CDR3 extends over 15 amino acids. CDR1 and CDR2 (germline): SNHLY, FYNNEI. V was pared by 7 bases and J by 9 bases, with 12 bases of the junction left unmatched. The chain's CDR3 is CASKERVAGGGEQFF. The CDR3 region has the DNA TGTGCCAGCAAGGAGAGGGTAGCGGGGGGCGGTGAGCAGTTCTTC.

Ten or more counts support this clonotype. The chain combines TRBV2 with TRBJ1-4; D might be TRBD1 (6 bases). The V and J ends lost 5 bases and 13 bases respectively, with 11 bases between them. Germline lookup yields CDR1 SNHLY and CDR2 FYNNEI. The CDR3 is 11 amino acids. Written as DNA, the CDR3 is TGTGCCAGCAGTAGCGACAGGCCACTGTTTTTT. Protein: CASSSDRPLFF.

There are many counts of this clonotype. In nucleotides, the CDR3 is TGTGCCAGCAGCCCTACTAGCGGGGGGTCCTACGAGCAGTACTTC. It is translated as CASSPTSGGSYEQYF. The chain uses TRBV3-1 and TRBJ2-7, with TRBD2 identical over 12 bases. This CDR3 spans 15 amino acids. The germline CDR1 and CDR2 sequences are LGHDT and YNNKEL (reference sequence). V lost 4 bases and J lost 1; bases outside the gene matches: 2.

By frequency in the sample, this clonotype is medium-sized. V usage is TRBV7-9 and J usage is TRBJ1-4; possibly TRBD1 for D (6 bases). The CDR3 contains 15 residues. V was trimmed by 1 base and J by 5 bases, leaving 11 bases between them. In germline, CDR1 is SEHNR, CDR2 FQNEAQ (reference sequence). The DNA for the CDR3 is TGTGCCAGCAGCTTAGTACAGGGCCAGAATGAAAAACTGTTTTTT. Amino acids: CASSLVQGQNEKLFF. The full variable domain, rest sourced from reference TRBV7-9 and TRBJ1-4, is DTGVSQNPRHKITKRGQNVTFRCDPISEHNRLYWYRQTLGQGPEFLTYFQNEAQLEKSRLLSDRFSAERPKGSFSTLEIQRTEQGDSAMYLCASSLVQGQNEKLFFGSGTQLSVL.

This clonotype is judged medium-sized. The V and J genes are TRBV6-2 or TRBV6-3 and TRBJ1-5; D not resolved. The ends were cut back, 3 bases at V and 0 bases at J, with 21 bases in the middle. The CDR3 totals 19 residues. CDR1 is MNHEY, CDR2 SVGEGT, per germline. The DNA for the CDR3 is TGTGCCAGCAGTTATTCGGGCAGCGAAGGTCCACATAGCAATCAGCCCCAGCATTTT. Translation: CASSYSGSEGPHSNQPQHF.

CDR3 in DNA: TGTGCCAGCCGTGGGGACAGGGCTCAGCCCCAGCATTTT. It specifies CASRGDRAQPQHF. V usage is TRBV6-1 and J usage is TRBJ1-5, with TRBD1 matching 9 bases. V dropped 8 bases and J dropped 6; count of bases not matched to a gene: 5. CDR3 length: 13 residues. Germline V gene lookup returns CDR1 MNHNS and CDR2 SASEGT.

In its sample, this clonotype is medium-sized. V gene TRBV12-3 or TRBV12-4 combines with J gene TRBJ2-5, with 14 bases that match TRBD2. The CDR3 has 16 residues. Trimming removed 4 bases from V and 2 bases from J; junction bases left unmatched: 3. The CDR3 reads CASSSRLAGGQETQYF. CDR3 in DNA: TGTGCCAGCAGTTCAAGACTAGCGGGGGGGCAAGAGACCCAGTACTTC.

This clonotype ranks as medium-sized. The CDR3 sequence: CSVEDQGEGADFF. CDR3 coding DNA: TGCAGCGTTGAAGATCAGGGGGAAGGGGCTGATTTCTTT. This chain connects TRBV29-1 to TRBJ1-1, with TRBD1 matching 7 bases. CDR3 length: 13 amino acids. CDR1 is SQVTM, CDR2 ANQGSEA, per germline. Trimming at V came to 0 bases and at J to 13 bases, leaving 11 bases not matched to a gene.

As DNA, the CDR3 is TGTACCATCAGTCCCGTTTGGTCGAGCGGGGGGGCATATAATGAGCAGTTCTTC. As protein: CTISPVWSSGGAYNEQFF. The chain couples TRBV2 to TRBJ2-1; TRBD2 matches at 10 bases. Germline CDR1 and CDR2: SNHLY and FYNNEI. This CDR3 region has 18 residues.

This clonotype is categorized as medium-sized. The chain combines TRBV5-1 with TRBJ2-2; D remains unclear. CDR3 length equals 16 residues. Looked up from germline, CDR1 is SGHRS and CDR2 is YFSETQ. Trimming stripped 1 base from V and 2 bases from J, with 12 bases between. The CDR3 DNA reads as TGCGCCAGCAGCTTGTATCCAGGTTCAAACACCGGGGAGCTGTTTTTT. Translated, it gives CASSLYPGSNTGELFF.